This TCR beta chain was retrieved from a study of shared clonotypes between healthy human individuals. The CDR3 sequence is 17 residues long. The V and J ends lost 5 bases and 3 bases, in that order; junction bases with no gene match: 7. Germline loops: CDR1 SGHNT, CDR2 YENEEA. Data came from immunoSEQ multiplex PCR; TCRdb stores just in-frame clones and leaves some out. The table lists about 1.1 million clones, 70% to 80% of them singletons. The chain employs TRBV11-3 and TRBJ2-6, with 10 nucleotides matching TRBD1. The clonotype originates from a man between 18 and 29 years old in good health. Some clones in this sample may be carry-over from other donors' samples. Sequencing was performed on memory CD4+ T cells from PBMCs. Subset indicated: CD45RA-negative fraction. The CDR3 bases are TGTGCCAGCAGCCAAGGACAGGGGGGAGGTGGGGCCAACGTCCTGACTTTC. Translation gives CASSQGQGGGGANVLTF.